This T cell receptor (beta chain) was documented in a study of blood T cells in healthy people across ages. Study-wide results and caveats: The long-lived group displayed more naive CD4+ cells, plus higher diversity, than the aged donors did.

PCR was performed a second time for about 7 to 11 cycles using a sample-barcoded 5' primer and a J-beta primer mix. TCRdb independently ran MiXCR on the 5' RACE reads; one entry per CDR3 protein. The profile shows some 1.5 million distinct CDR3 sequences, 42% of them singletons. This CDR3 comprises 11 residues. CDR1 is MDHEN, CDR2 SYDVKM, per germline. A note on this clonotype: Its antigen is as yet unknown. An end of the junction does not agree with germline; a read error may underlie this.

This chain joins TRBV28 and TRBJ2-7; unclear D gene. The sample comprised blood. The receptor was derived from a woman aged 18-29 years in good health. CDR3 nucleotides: TGTGCCGGCAGTTTATTTGACGAGCAGTACTTC. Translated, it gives CAGSLFDEQYF. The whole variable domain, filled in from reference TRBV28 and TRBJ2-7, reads DVKVTQSSRYLVKRTGEKVFLECVQDMDHENMFWYRQDPGLGLRLIYFSYDVKMKEKGDIPEGYSVSREKKERFSLILESASTNQTSMYLCAGSLFDEQYFGPGTRLTVT.